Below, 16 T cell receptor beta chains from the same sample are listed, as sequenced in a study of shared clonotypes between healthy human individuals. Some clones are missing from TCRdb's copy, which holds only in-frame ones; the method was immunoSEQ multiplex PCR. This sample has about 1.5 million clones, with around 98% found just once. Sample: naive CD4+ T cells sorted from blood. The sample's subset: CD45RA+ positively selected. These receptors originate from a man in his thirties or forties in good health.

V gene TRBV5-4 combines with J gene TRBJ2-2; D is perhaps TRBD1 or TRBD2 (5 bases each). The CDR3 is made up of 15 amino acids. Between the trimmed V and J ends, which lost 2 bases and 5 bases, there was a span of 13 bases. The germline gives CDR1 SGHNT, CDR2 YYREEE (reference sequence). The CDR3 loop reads CASSFPQGETGELFF. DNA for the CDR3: TGTGCCAGCAGCTTTCCCCAGGGAGAAACCGGGGAGCTGTTTTTT.

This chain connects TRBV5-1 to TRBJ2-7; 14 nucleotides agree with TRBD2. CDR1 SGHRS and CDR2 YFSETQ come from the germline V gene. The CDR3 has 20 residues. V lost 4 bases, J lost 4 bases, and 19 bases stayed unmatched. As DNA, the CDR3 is TGCGCCAGCAGCCACACCCCCCAGACTAGCGGGAGGGCCGGTGGTTACGAGCAGTACTTC. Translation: CASSHTPQTSGRAGGYEQYF.

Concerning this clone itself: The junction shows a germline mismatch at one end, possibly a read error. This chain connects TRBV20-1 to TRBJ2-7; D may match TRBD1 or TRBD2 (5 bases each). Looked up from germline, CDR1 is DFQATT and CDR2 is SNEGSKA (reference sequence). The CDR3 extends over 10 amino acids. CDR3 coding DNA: TGCAGTGCTAGTCGAGGGGCCCCAATTTTC. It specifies CSASRGAPIF.

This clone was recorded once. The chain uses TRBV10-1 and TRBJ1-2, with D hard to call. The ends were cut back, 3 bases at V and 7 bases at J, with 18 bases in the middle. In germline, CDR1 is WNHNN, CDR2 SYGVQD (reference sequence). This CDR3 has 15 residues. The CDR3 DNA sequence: TGCGCCAGCAGTGAAGACGTAGGGAGCGTCTCTGGCTACACCTTC. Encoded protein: CASSEDVGSVSGYTF.

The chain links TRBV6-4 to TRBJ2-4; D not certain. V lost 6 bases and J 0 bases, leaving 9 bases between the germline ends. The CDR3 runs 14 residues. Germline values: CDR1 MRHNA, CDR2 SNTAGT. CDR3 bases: TGTGCCAGCAGAACTTGGCTAGCCAAAAACATTCAGTACTTC. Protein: CASRTWLAKNIQYF.

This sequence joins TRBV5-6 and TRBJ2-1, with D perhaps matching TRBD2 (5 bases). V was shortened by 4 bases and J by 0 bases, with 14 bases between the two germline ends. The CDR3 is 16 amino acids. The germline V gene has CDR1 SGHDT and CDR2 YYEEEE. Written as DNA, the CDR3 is TGTGCCAGCAGCCCGGAACTAGGTAGCTCCTACAATGAGCAGTTCTTC. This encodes CASSPELGSSYNEQFF.

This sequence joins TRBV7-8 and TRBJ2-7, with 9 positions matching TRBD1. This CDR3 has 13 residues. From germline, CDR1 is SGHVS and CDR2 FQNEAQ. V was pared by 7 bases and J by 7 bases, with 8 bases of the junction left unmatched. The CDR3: CASKLLTGGEQYF. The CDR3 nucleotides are TGTGCCAGCAAACTATTGACAGGGGGTGAGCAGTACTTC.

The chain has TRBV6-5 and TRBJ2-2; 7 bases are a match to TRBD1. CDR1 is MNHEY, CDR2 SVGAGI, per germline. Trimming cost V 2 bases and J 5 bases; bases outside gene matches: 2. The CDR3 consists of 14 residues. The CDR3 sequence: CASSYRRGTGELFF. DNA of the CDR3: TGTGCCAGCAGTTACCGCAGGGGGACCGGGGAGCTGTTTTTT.

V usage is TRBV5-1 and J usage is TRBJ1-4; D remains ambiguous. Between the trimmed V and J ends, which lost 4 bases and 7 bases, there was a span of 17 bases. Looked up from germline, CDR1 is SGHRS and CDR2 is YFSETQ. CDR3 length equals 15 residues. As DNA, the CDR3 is TGCGCCAGCAGCCCCCCAGATATAGGAAGTGAAAAACTGTTTTTT. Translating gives CASSPPDIGSEKLFF.

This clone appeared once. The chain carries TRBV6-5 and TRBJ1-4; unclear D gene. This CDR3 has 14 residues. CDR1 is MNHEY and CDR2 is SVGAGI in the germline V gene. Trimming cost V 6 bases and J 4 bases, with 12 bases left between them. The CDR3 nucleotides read TGTGCCAGCAGCACCAGACGGGGTAATGAAAAACTGTTTTTT. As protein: CASSTRRGNEKLFF.

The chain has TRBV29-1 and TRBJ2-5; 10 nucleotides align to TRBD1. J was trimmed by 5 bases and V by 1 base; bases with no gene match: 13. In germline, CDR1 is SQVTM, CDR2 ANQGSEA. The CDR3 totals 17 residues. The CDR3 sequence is CSVEGVPGQGFRETQYF. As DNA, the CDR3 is TGCAGCGTTGAAGGGGTCCCGGGACAGGGGTTTCGGGAGACCCAGTACTTC. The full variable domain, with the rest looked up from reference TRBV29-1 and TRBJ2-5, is SAVISQKPSRDICQRGTSLTIQCQVDSQVTMMFWYRQQPGQSLTLIATANQGSEATYESGFVIDKFPISRPNLTFSTLTVSNMSPEDSSIYLCSVEGVPGQGFRETQYFGPGTRLLVL.

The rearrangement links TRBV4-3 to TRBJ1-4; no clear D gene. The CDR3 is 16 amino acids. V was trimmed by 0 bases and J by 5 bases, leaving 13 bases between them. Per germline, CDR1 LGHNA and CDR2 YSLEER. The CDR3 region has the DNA TGCGCCAGCAGCCAAGATCTGTTAACCGAAAATGAAAAACTGTTTTTT. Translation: CASSQDLLTENEKLFF.

As DNA, the CDR3 is TGTGCCACCAGCAGAGATCACGGGACTAGCGGGTATAATGAGCAGTTCTTC. Amino acid sequence: CATSRDHGTSGYNEQFF. This chain joins TRBV15 and TRBJ2-1; 12 bases are a match to TRBD2. The CDR3 sequence is 17 residues long. The germline V gene encodes CDR1 LNHNV and CDR2 YYDKDF (reference sequence). The ends lost 0 bases at V and 7 bases at J; junction bases unmatched: 7. Using reference TRBV15 and TRBJ2-1 for the parts outside the CDR3, the full variable domain is DAMVIQNPRYQVTQFGKPVTLSCSQTLNHNVMYWYQQKSSQAPKLLFHYYDKDFNNEADTPDNFQSRRPNTSFCFLDIRSPGLGDTAMYLCATSRDHGTSGYNEQFFGPGTRLTVL.

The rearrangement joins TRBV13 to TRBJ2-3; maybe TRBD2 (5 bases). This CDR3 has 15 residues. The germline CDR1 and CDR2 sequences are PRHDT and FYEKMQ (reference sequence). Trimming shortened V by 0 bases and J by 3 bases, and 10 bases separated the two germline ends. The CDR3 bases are TGTGCCAGCAGCTTAGGGGGAGTAGGGACAGATACGCAGTATTTT. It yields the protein CASSLGGVGTDTQYF.

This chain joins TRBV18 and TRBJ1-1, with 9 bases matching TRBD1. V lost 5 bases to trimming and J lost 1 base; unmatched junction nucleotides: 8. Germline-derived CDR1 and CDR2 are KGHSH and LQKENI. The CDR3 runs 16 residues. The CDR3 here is CASSGTGSRRNTEAFF. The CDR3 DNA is TGTGCCAGCTCAGGGACAGGGTCACGGAGGAACACTGAAGCTTTCTTT. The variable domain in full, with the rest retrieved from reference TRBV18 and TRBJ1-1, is NAGVMQNPRHLVRRRGQEARLRCSPMKGHSHVYWYRQLPEEGLKFMVYLQKENIIDESGMPKERFSAEFPKEGPSILRIQQVVRGDSAAYFCASSGTGSRRNTEAFFGQGTRLTVV.

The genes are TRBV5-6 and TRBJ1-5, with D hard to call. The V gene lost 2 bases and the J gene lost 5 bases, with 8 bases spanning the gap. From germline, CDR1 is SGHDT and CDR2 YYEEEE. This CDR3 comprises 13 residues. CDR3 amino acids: CASSLTGDQPQHF. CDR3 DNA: TGTGCCAGCAGCTTAACCGGGGATCAGCCCCAGCATTTT.